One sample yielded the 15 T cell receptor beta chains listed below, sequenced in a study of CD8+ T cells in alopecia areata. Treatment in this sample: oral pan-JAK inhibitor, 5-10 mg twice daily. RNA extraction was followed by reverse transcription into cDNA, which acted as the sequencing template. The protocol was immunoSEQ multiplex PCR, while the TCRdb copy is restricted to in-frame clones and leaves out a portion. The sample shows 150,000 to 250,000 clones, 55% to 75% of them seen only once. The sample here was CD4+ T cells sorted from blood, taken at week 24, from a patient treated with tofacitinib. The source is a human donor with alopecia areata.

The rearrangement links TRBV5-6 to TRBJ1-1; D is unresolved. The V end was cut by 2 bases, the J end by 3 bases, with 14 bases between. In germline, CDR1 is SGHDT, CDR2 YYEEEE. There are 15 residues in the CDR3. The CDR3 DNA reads TGTGCCAGCAGCTTCGGATCCACCTGGGACACTGAAGCTTTCTTT. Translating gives CASSFGSTWDTEAFF.

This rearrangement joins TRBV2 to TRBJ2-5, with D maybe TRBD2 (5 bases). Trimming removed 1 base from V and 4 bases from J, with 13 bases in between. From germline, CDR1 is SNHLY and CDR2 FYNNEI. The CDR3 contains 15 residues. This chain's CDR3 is CASSEVGEAAETQYF. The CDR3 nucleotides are TGTGCCAGCAGTGAAGTGGGAGAGGCAGCAGAGACCCAGTACTTC.

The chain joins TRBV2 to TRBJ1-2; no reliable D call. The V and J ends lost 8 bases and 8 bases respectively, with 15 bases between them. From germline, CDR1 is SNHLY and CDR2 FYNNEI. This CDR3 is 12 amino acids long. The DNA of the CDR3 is TGTGCCAGCGGGGAGGTGGTTGCGGGCTACACCTTC. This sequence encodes CASGEVVAGYTF.

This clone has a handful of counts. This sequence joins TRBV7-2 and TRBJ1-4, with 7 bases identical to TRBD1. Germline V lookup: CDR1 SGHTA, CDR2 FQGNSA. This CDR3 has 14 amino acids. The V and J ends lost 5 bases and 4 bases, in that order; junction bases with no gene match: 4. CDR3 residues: CASSAQGFNEKLFF. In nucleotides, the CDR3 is TGTGCCAGCAGCGCACAGGGGTTTAATGAAAAACTGTTTTTT.

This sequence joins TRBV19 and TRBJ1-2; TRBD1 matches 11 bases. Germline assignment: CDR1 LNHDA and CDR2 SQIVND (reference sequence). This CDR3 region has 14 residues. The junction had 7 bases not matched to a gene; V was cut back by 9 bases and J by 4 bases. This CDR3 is CASGQGASFYGYTF. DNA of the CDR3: TGTGCCAGCGGACAGGGGGCCTCCTTCTATGGCTACACCTTC.

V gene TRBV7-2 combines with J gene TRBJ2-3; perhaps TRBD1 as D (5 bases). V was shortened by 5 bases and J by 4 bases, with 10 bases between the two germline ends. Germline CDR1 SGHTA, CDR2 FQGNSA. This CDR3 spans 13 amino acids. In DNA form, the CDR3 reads TGTGCCAGCAGCGCCCTGGGGCCAGATACGCAGTATTTT. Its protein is CASSALGPDTQYF.

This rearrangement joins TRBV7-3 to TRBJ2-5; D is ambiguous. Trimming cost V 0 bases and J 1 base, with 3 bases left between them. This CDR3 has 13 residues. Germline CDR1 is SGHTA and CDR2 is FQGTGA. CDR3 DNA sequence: TGTGCCAGCAGCTTAACACGCCAAGAGACCCAGTACTTC. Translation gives CASSLTRQETQYF.

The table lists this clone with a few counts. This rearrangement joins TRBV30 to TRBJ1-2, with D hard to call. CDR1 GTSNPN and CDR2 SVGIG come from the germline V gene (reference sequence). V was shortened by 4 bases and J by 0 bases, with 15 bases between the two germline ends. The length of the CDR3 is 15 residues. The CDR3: CAWIYGPETNYGYTF. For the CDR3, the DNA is TGTGCCTGGATTTACGGGCCAGAGACTAACTATGGCTACACCTTC.

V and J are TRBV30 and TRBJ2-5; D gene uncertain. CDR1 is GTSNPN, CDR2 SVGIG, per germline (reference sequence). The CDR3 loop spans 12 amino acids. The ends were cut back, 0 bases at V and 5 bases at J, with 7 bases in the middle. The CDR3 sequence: CAWSVTVETQYF. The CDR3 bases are TGTGCCTGGAGTGTTACCGTTGAGACCCAGTACTTC.

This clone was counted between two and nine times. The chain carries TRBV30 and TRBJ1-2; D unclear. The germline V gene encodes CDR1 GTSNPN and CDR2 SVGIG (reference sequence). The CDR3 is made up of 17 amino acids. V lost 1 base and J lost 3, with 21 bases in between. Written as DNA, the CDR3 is TGTGCCTGGAGTGACCAGGTGGATTATGCCGGCTACTATGGCTACACCTTC. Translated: CAWSDQVDYAGYYGYTF. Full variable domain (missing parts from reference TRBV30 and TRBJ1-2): SQTIHQWPATLVQPVGSPLSLECTVEGTSNPNLYWYRQAAGRGLQLLFYSVGIGQISSEVPQNLSASRPQDRQFILSSKKLLLSDSGFYLCAWSDQVDYAGYYGYTFGSGTRLTVV.

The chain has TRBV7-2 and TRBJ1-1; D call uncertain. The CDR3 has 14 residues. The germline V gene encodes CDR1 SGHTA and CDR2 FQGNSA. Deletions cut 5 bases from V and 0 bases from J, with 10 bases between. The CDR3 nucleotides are TGTGCCAGCAGCCAAACAGACTTGAACACTGAAGCTTTCTTT. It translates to CASSQTDLNTEAFF.

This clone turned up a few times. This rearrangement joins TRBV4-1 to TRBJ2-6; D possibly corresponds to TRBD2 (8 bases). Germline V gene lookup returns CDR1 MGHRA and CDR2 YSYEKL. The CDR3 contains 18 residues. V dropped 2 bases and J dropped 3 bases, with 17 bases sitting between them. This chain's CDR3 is CASSQREGAGVGANVLTF. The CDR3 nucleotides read TGCGCCAGCAGCCAACGGGAGGGGGCAGGTGTTGGGGCCAACGTCCTGACTTTC.

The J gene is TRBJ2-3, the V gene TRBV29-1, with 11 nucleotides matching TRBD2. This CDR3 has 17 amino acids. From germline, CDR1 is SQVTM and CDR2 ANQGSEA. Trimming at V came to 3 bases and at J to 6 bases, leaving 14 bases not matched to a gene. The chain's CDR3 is CSVDFPSGLAGRDTQYF. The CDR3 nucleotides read TGCAGCGTTGACTTCCCCTCCGGACTAGCGGGCCGGGATACGCAGTATTTT.

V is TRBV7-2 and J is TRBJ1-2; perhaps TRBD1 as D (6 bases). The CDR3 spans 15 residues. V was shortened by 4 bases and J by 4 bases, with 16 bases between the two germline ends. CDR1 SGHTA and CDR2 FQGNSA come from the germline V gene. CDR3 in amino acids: CASSWPDRVTYGYTF. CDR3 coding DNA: TGTGCCAGCAGCTGGCCGGACAGAGTTACCTATGGCTACACCTTC.

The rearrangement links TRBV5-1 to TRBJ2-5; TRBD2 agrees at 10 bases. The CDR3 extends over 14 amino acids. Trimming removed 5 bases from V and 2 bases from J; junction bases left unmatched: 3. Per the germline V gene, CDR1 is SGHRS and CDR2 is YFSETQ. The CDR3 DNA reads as TGCGCCAGCAGTCTAGCGGGGGCTCAAGAGACCCAGTACTTC. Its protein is CASSLAGAQETQYF.